Here is one TCR beta chain with its context. Cohort 3 donors counted as recovered after two negative PCRs, clearance, or resolved symptoms. The data were taken from a study of blood T cell repertoires in COVID-19. About the research overall: COVID-19 samples, acute and convalescent, were from the United States, Italy and Spain.

In the authors' workflow: From reference gene primer amplification, estimates of nucleated cell counts were derived. The data were produced by immunoSEQ multiplex PCR, yet TCRdb's version contains in-frame clones alone and is incomplete. V, J and clone size are taken as reported in that table, and D and trimming were inferred from the DNA itself. The sample yields approximately 480,000 clones, about nine tenths seen once. The CDR3 has 11 amino acids. The V gene's germline CDR1 is SGHKS and CDR2 YYEKEE (reference sequence). The ends were cut back, 1 base at V and 6 bases at J, with 2 bases in the middle.

This rearrangement joins TRBV5-5 to TRBJ1-3; no reliable D call. The source of this sequence is a woman younger than 35 who had recovered from COVID-19. The sequencing sample was made of PBMCs or T cells enriched from blood (not recorded which). In DNA, the CDR3 is TGTGCCAGCAGCTTGCAAAACACCATATATTTT. This sequence encodes CASSLQNTIYF.